Listed below are T cell receptor beta chains from one sample, sequenced in a study of shared clonotypes between healthy human individuals. Produced via immunoSEQ multiplex PCR; TCRdb's table is partial and in-frame only. This sample has about 820,000 clones, with around 92% found just once. Sequenced sample: naive CD8+ T cells sorted from blood. Every receptor here comes from a man aged 25 to 40 in good health. Each CDR3 is given with its conserved first and last residue. The D gene is left open where the match is weak. Size tells how often a clone was seen (once, few, many) or the class of an expanded clone, and some rows leave it out.

D gene	J gene	clone size	V gene	CDR3 protein	CDR3 DNA
-	TRBJ1-1	-	TRBV2	CASSGTAGLRNTEAFF	TGTGCCAGCAGCGGGACGGCCGGCTTACGGAACACTGAAGCTTTCTTT
-	TRBJ2-5	-	TRBV7-7	CASILGSQETQYF	TGTGCTAGCATTTTGGGGTCCCAAGAGACCCAGTACTTC
-	TRBJ2-7	-	TRBV29-1	CSVEGGTYEQYF	TGCAGCGTTGAGGGCGGTACCTACGAGCAGTACTTC
-	TRBJ2-2	-	TRBV5-1	CASSLAGHGELFF	TGCGCCAGCAGCTTAGCTGGGCACGGGGAGCTGTTTTTT
TRBD1	TRBJ2-2	-	TRBV15	CATSIRTGNTGELFF	TGTGCCACCAGCATTCGGACAGGGAACACCGGGGAGCTGTTTTTT
TRBD1	TRBJ2-7	once	TRBV7-6	CASSPGTDIYEQYF	TGTGCCAGCAGTCCCGGGACAGACATCTACGAGCAGTACTTC
-	TRBJ1-2	few	TRBV19	CALLSGANYGYTF	TGTGCCCTTCTCAGTGGAGCTAACTATGGCTACACCTTC
-	TRBJ2-2	-	TRBV11-2	CASSLRAVPTANTGELFF	TGTGCCAGCAGCTTAAGAGCGGTCCCTACCGCGAACACCGGGGAGCTGTTTTTT
-	TRBJ2-7	-	TRBV5-6	CASSAAGSSYEQYF	TGTGCCAGCAGCGCGGCCGGCAGCTCCTACGAGCAGTACTTC
TRBD2	TRBJ2-7	-	TRBV7-3	CASSLMGGGTYEQYF	TGTGCCAGCAGCTTAATGGGCGGGGGTACCTACGAGCAGTACTTC
TRBD2	TRBJ2-7	-	TRBV4-1	CASSQTSATYEQYF	TGCGCCAGCAGCCAGACTAGCGCGACCTACGAGCAGTACTTC
-	TRBJ2-6	-	TRBV27	CASSLSWGANVLTF	TGTGCCAGCAGTTTATCGTGGGGGGCCAACGTCCTGACTTTC
TRBD2	TRBJ2-1	few	TRBV28	CASSLGVAGDEQFF	TGTGCCAGCTCCCTAGGGGTAGCGGGAGATGAGCAGTTCTTC
-	TRBJ2-1	-	TRBV19	CASSISINEQFF	TGTGCCAGTAGTATAAGCATCAATGAGCAGTTCTTC
TRBD1	TRBJ1-1	-	TRBV7-9	CASRPGQGNTEAFF	TGTGCCAGCAGACCTGGACAGGGGAACACTGAAGCTTTCTTT
-	TRBJ2-5	-	TRBV7-9	CASSLASGTRETQYF	TGTGCCAGCAGCTTAGCTTCCGGGACCAGAGAGACCCAGTACTTC
-	TRBJ2-7	once	TRBV7-2	CASSLLPTNEQYF	TGTGCCAGCAGCTTACTACCCACTAACGAGCAGTACTTC